These 12 T cell receptor beta chains originate from one sample sequenced in a study of shared clonotypes between healthy human individuals. The method was immunoSEQ multiplex PCR; TCRdb's version includes in-frame clones alone and lacks a portion of them. This sample carries fewer than 400,000 clones, around two thirds of them seen once, and the ten largest clones take 10%. Sample: memory CD4+ T cells sorted from blood. Subset meaning: CD45RA-negative fraction. The receptors stem from a young man in good health.

V is TRBV2 and J is TRBJ2-1, with D possibly being TRBD2 (5 bases). Trimming cost V 4 bases and J 9 bases, with 16 bases left between them. This CDR3 comprises 14 residues. Germline V gene sequence: CDR1 SNHLY, CDR2 FYNNEI. This CDR3 reads CASSGRGYKTEQFF. CDR3 nucleotide sequence: TGTGCCAGCAGTGGCCGGGGTTACAAGACTGAGCAGTTCTTC.

The DNA of the CDR3 is TGTGCCAGCAGCTCGACTAGCGGGAGCTCCTACAATGAGCAGTTCTTC. The encoded protein is CASSSTSGSSYNEQFF. This chain joins TRBV7-9 and TRBJ2-1, with TRBD2 matching 12 bases. V lost 4 bases to trimming and J lost 0 bases; unmatched junction nucleotides: 1. Germline-derived CDR1 and CDR2 are SEHNR and FQNEAQ (reference sequence). The CDR3 runs to 16 residues.

This clone was counted once. The chain employs TRBV5-6 and TRBJ2-1; D possibly uses TRBD1 or TRBD2 (5 bases each). Germline-derived CDR1 and CDR2 are SGHDT and YYEEEE. V was shortened by 4 bases and J by 2 bases, with 13 bases between the two germline ends. CDR3 length: 15 residues. The CDR3 DNA is TGTGCCAGCAGCCTGGGACCGGGAACCTACAATGAGCAGTTCTTC. Translation gives CASSLGPGTYNEQFF.

The V and J genes are TRBV10-2 and TRBJ2-7; no clear D. Germline CDR1 and CDR2: WSHSY and SAAADI. Trimming left V 8 bases short and J 3 bases short, with 14 bases between. This CDR3 has 13 amino acids. The DNA for the CDR3 is TGCGCCAGCGTTGGGGTTCTGGACTACGAGCAGTACTTC. Its translation: CASVGVLDYEQYF.

The chain couples TRBV5-1 to TRBJ1-4; 9 bases are a match to TRBD1. V gave up 4 bases and J gave up 8 bases; unmatched junction bases: 6. Germline CDR1 is SGHRS and CDR2 is YFSETQ. This CDR3 has 14 amino acids. The CDR3 sequence is CASSIQGAGEKLFF. Written as DNA, the CDR3 is TGCGCCAGCAGCATACAGGGGGCCGGGGAAAAACTGTTTTTT. Complete variable domain (other parts from reference TRBV5-1 and TRBJ1-4): KAGVTQTPRYLIKTRGQQVTLSCSPISGHRSVSWYQQTPGQGLQFLFEYFSETQRNKGNFPGRFSGRQFSNSRSEMNVSTLELGDSALYLCASSIQGAGEKLFFGSGTQLSVL.

The chain uses TRBV10-3 and TRBJ2-7, with unresolved D. This CDR3 is built from 13 residues. Between the trimmed V and J ends, which lost 2 bases and 3 bases, there was a span of 8 bases. Germline values: CDR1 ENHRY, CDR2 SYGVKD. The CDR3: CAISENRFYEQYF. DNA of the CDR3: TGTGCCATCAGTGAGAACAGATTCTACGAGCAGTACTTC.

The chain links TRBV19 to TRBJ2-4, with D unresolved. V was cut by 7 bases and J by 2 bases, with 6 bases left in between. Per the germline V gene, CDR1 is LNHDA and CDR2 is SQIVND (reference sequence). The CDR3 has 12 residues. The CDR3 loop reads CASKPTKNIQYF. The CDR3 bases are TGTGCCAGTAAGCCCACCAAAAACATTCAGTACTTC.

V and J are TRBV7-6 and TRBJ2-1; 9 bases fit TRBD1. The V segment lost 2 bases and the J segment 7 bases; nucleotides outside the gene matches: 15. The CDR3 loop spans 18 amino acids. Germline values: CDR1 SGHVS, CDR2 FNYEAQ. This CDR3 reads CASSLLNPETGGANEQFF. For the CDR3, the DNA is TGTGCCAGCAGCTTACTCAACCCGGAGACAGGGGGTGCGAATGAGCAGTTCTTC.

Regarding this clone: One end of the junction does not line up with germline, which may come from a read error. This chain uses TRBV6-5 with TRBJ1-5, with D hard to call. Germline V lookup: CDR1 MNHEY, CDR2 SVGAGI. CDR3 length: 15 amino acids. CDR3 DNA sequence: TGTGCCAGCAGTTACTCGAGCAGCCTAAATCGGCCCCAGCATTTT. Translating gives CASSYSSSLNRPQHF.

The chain joins TRBV7-2 to TRBJ2-7; tentative D call: TRBD1 (6 bases). Germline lookup yields CDR1 SGHTA and CDR2 FQGNSA. The V end lost 3 bases, the J end lost 1 base, and 10 bases lay between the germline ends. There are 14 residues in the CDR3. The CDR3 reads CASSLGTNSYEQYF. DNA for the CDR3: TGTGCCAGCAGCTTGGGGACAAATTCCTACGAGCAGTACTTC.

The rearrangement joins TRBV19 to TRBJ2-1; D remains unclear. Trimming left V 5 bases short and J 6 bases short, with 14 bases between. CDR1 is LNHDA, CDR2 SQIVND, per germline (reference sequence). This CDR3 has 14 residues. The CDR3 DNA follows: TGTGCCAGTAGTTCCCAGACTGGGTTCAATGAGCAGTTCTTC. It specifies CASSSQTGFNEQFF.

The rearrangement uses TRBV5-6 and TRBJ1-2; D possibly corresponds to TRBD1 (5 bases). The V end lost 3 bases, the J end lost 2 bases, and 11 bases lay between the germline ends. Germline V CDR1 and CDR2: SGHDT, YYEEEE. The CDR3 runs to 14 residues. The CDR3 DNA reads TGTGCCAGCAGCTCGGAGGGGCTGAACTATGGCTACACCTTC. It codes for CASSSEGLNYGYTF. The full variable domain, in which reference TRBV5-6 and TRBJ1-2 provide the parts outside the CDR3, is DAGVTQSPTHLIKTRGQQVTLRCSPKSGHDTVSWYQQALGQGPQFIFQYYEEEERQRGNFPDRFSGHQFPNYSSELNVNALLLGDSALYLCASSSEGLNYGYTFGSGTRLTVV.